This T cell receptor beta chain was identified during a study of blood T cell repertoires in COVID-19. Study at large: Some COVID-19 samples were acute and others convalescent; all came from the United States, Italy and Spain.

Under the authors' procedure: Counts of nucleated cells, estimated from reference gene primer amplification, were obtained. Here immunoSEQ multiplex PCR was the method, and the copy in TCRdb shows in-frame clones only, minus some. V and J calls and clone size are given by that table; D and trimming were obtained from the DNA. The data contain around 15,000 clones, roughly nine tenths of them seen just once; the ten biggest clones take up less than 20%. Sequences were obtained from peripheral blood. The clonotype was recovered from a man aged 50-59 years with active COVID-19.

The CDR3 region has the DNA TGTGCCAGCAGCTTAACAGGGGGTAATGAGCAGTTCTTC. This gives the protein CASSLTGGNEQFF. The V and J genes are TRBV7-9 and TRBJ2-1; 8 bases are shared with TRBD1. The CDR3 contains 13 residues. Germline CDR1 SEHNR, CDR2 FQNEAQ (reference sequence). The V and J ends lost 2 bases and 7 bases, in that order; junction bases with no gene match: 1.